This T cell receptor beta chain was identified during a study of cytotoxic CD8 clonotypes in ibrutinib-treated CLL. Points from the study as a whole: Public clonotypes proved infrequent, and on treatment they shrank or remained steady.

This CDR3 is 14 amino acids long. V gave up 0 bases and J gave up 6 bases, with 10 bases separating them. CDR1 and CDR2 from the germline V gene are SGHRS and YFSETQ. As for this clone: Its antigen is not identified.

The assay was immunoSEQ multiplex PCR, and TCRdb's table has in-frame clones only and misses some. The table has 50,000 to 70,000 clones, roughly 54% seen once; the top ten hold 20% to 30%. The TCR was taken from a human donor with chronic lymphocytic leukemia. The sample was PBMCs, taken at disease progression, from a patient treated with ibrutinib. The rearrangement uses TRBV5-1 and TRBJ2-1; D not certain. Written as DNA, the CDR3 is TGCGCCAGCAGCTTGGTCGGTATTCGCAATGAGCAGTTCTTC. Residues: CASSLVGIRNEQFF.